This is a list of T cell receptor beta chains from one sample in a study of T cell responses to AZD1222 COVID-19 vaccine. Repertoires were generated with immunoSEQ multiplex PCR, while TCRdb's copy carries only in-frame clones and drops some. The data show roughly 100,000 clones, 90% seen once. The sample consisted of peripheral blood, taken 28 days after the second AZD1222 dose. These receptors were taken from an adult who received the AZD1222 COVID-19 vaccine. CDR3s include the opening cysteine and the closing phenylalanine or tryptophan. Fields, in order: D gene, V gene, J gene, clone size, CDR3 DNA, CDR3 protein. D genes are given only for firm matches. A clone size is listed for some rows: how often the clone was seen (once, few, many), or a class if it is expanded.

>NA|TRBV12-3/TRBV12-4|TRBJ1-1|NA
TGTGCCAGCAGCCCAGGGAATCAAGCTTTCTTT
CASSPGNQAFF
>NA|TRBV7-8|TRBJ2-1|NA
TGTGCCAGCAGCCGCTGGGACAATGAGCAGTTCTTC
CASSRWDNEQFF
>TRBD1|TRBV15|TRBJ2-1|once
TGTGCCACCAGCACCGCACTGGACAGGGCCTACAATGAGCAGTTCTTC
CATSTALDRAYNEQFF
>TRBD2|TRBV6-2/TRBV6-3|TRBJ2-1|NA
TGTGCCAGCAGTTTCCTAGCGGGGGTGTCGAGCTCCTACAATGAGCAGTTCTTC
CASSFLAGVSSSYNEQFF
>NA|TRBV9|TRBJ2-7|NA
TGTGCCAGCAGCGGTGGACAGCCTTACGAGCAGTACTTC
CASSGGQPYEQYF
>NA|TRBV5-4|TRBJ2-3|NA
TGTGCCAGCAGGTACCAACTAGGGAACACAGATACGCAGTATTTT
CASRYQLGNTDTQYF
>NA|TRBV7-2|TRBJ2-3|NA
TGTGCCGGGGGGGCGGGAGATACGCAGTATTTT
CAGGAGDTQYF
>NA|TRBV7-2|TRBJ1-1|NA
TGTGCCAGCAGCCGCGACGTGCGAACTGAAGCTTTCTTT
CASSRDVRTEAFF
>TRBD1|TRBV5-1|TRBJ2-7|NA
TGCGCCAGCAGCTGGACGACAGGGTACGAGCAGTACTTC
CASSWTTGYEQYF
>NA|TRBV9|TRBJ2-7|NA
TGTGCCAGCAGCGTAGGGGTTAGCTCCTACGAGCAGTACTTC
CASSVGVSSYEQYF
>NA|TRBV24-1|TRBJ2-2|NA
TGTGCCACCAGTGATATACTCGACACCGGGGAGCTGTTTTTT
CATSDILDTGELFF
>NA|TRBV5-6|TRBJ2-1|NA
TGTGCCAGCAGCTTGGGGGGAAGCTCCTACAATGAGCAGTTCTTC
CASSLGGSSYNEQFF
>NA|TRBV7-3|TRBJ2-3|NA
TGTGCCAGCAGCTTGAACAGCCCTAGCACAGATACGCAGTATTTT
CASSLNSPSTDTQYF
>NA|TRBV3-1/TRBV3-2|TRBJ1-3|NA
TGTGCCAGCAGCCAAGTGGCTGGAAACACCATATATTTT
CASSQVAGNTIYF
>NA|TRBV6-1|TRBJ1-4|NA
TGTGCCAGCAGTCAAGGGGGGGGCGGGGAAAAACTGTTTTTT
CASSQGGGGEKLFF
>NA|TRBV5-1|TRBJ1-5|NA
TGCGCCAGCAGCCGTGGTGGGGACAATCAGCCCCAGCATTTT
CASSRGGDNQPQHF
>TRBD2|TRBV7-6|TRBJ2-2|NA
TGTGCCAGCAGCCCACAAGGGGCGGGGGGCCCCGGGGAGCTGTTTTTT
CASSPQGAGGPGELFF
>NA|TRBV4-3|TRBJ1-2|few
TGCGCCAGCAGCTCGGGCCTCTATGGCTACACCTTC
CASSSGLYGYTF
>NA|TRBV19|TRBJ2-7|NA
TGTGCCAGTAGTGTGGGGGACGAGCAGTACTTC
CASSVGDEQYF
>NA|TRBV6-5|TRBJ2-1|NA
TGTGCCAGCAGTTATCTGGCAGAGTCGTCCTACAATGAGCAGTTCTTC
CASSYLAESSYNEQFF
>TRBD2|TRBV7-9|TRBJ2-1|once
TGTGCCAGCCCAGCGGGGAGCTCCTACAATGAGCAGTTCTTC
CASPAGSSYNEQFF
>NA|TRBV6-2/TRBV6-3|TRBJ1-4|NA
TGTGCCAGCAGTTACCCCAATGAAAAACTGTTTTTT
CASSYPNEKLFF
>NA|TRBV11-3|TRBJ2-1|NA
TGTGCCAGCAGCTTAGGTGCAAGCTCCTACAATGAGCAGTTCTTC
CASSLGASSYNEQFF
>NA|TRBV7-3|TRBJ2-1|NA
TGTGCCAGCAGCTTAACCCTTACAGGGTGTGAGCAGTTCTTC
CASSLTLTGCEQFF
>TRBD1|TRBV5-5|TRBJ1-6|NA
TGTGCCAGCAGCCGCTCGACAGGGGTAGGTTCACCCCTCCACTTT
CASSRSTGVGSPLHF
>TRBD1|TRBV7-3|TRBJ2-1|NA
TGTGCCAGCAGCTTCGGACAGGGCGATGAGCAGTTCTTC
CASSFGQGDEQFF
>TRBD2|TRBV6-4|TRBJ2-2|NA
TGTGCCAGCAGTGACTCGGTGCGGGGGGCGAGCACCGGGGAGCTGTTTTTT
CASSDSVRGASTGELFF
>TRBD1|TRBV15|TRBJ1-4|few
TGTGCCACCAGCAGGGGACAGGGCAATGAAAAACTGTTTTTT
CATSRGQGNEKLFF
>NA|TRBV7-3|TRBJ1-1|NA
TGTGCCAGCAGCTCAGGACAGCCGAACACTGAAGCTTTCTTT
CASSSGQPNTEAFF
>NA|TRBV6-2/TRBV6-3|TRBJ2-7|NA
TGTGCCAGCAGTTACCCCGGACATCCGACCTACGAGCAGTACTTC
CASSYPGHPTYEQYF
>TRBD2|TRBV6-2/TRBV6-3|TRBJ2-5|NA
TGTGCCAGCAGTTACACGGGGGGGCCCCAAGAGACCCAGTACTTC
CASSYTGGPQETQYF
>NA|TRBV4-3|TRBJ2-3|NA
TGCGCCAGCAGCCGAGTACAGGACGGCACAGATACGCAGTATTTT
CASSRVQDGTDTQYF
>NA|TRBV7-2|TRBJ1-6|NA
TGTGCCAGCAGCTTAGCGGGCCGGGATTCACCCCTCCACTTT
CASSLAGRDSPLHF
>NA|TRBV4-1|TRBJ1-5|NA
TGCGCCAGCAGCCAAGTGGGTCAGGGTAGTCAGCCCCAGCATTTT
CASSQVGQGSQPQHF
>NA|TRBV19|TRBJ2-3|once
TGTGCCAGTAGTGAGATGGGACCCTCGGCAGATACGCAGTATTTT
CASSEMGPSADTQYF
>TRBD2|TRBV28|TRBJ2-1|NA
TGTGCCAGCGAGAGGGCGGGGGGCTCCTACAATGAGCAGTTCTTC
CASERAGGSYNEQFF